The 5 T cell receptor beta chains below come from one sample, sequenced in a study of OX40 agonist ivuxolimab in advanced cancers. The data were produced by immunoSEQ multiplex PCR, yet TCRdb's version contains in-frame clones alone and is incomplete. The sample has about 23,000 clones; over 70% are singletons. Here the sequenced sample was CD4+ or CD8+ T cells sorted from blood, taken in a trial of the OX40 agonist ivuxolimab. The receptors were gathered from an adult with an advanced solid tumor such as melanoma, head and neck, liver or kidney cancer.

The gene calls are TRBV30 and TRBJ2-7; D call uncertain. Trimming took off 3 bases at V and 7 bases at J, with 10 bases between the two ends. Germline V gene lookup returns CDR1 GTSNPN and CDR2 SVGIG (reference sequence). The CDR3 spans 11 residues. In DNA form, the CDR3 reads TGTGCCTGGAGCGCGGTGAAAGAGCAGTACTTC. Translating it yields CAWSAVKEQYF.

The chain links TRBV5-1 to TRBJ1-4; D unresolved. This CDR3 has 14 amino acids. Germline V lookup: CDR1 SGHRS, CDR2 YFSETQ. Trimming cost V 2 bases and J 8 bases, with 13 bases left between them. The CDR3 sequence: CASSFGPYGEKLFF. CDR3 in DNA: TGCGCCAGCAGCTTCGGACCCTATGGGGAAAAACTGTTTTTT.

The chain carries TRBV28 and TRBJ1-5; D not certain. V was cut by 5 bases and J by 4 bases, with 6 bases left in between. Germline V gene sequence: CDR1 MDHEN, CDR2 SYDVKM. This CDR3 is 12 amino acids long. CDR3 DNA sequence: TGTGCCAGCAGTCCGGGAAATCAGCCCCAGCATTTT. Translation gives CASSPGNQPQHF.

This clone was observed a handful of times. The rearrangement links TRBV10-3 to TRBJ2-3; 13 nucleotides agree with TRBD2. Germline assignment: CDR1 ENHRY and CDR2 SYGVKD. This CDR3 contains 17 residues. The junction had 2 bases not matched to a gene; V was cut back by 0 bases and J by 2 bases. CDR3 in DNA: TGTGCCATCAGTGAGTCGGGACTAGCGGGGTTCACAGATACGCAGTATTTT. Residues: CAISESGLAGFTDTQYF.

The chain carries TRBV5-4 and TRBJ2-5, with D hard to call. Trimming shortened V by 4 bases and J by 4 bases, and 11 bases separated the two germline ends. Germline V gene lookup returns CDR1 SGHNT and CDR2 YYREEE (reference sequence). The CDR3 runs to 13 residues. The CDR3 DNA follows: TGTGCCAGCAGCCGTGACTTGCGAGAGACCCAGTACTTC. Translating it yields CASSRDLRETQYF.